The present TCR beta chain was sequenced within a study of shared clonotypes between healthy human individuals. It was around 220 ng DNA, around 32,000 T cell genomes, that sorted-subset replicate PCRs used. Under the authors' procedure: Filtering of immunoSEQ junctional sequences could not match full-length read filtering. Only in-frame clones appear in the TCRdb table, and some are missing; sequencing was by immunoSEQ multiplex PCR. The DNA was the basis for D and trimming; V, J and clone size are from that table. The table shows hundreds of thousands of clones, with about two thirds occurring only once. Every contributor of samples was a Caucasian grown-up residing in Nashville, Tennessee. Germline CDR1 reads GTSNPN; CDR2 reads SVGIG (reference sequence). The CDR3 covers 14 residues. With 3 bases removed from V and 1 base from J, the gap between germline ends came to 10 bases. This clone was found a few times.

The V call is TRBV30, the J call TRBJ2-1; a possible D gene is TRBD2 (6 bases). The sequence came from a woman aged 25 to 39 in good health. The sample consisted of memory CD4+ T cells sorted from blood. The subset is: CD45RA-negative fraction. The CDR3 bases are TGTGCCTGGAGGGGGGGAACTTCCTACAATGAGCAGTTCTTC. Translated, it gives CAWRGGTSYNEQFF. The full variable domain, with the rest looked up from reference TRBV30 and TRBJ2-1, is SQTIHQWPATLVQPVGSPLSLECTVEGTSNPNLYWYRQAAGRGLQLLFYSVGIGQISSEVPQNLSASRPQDRQFILSSKKLLLSDSGFYLCAWRGGTSYNEQFFGPGTRLTVL.